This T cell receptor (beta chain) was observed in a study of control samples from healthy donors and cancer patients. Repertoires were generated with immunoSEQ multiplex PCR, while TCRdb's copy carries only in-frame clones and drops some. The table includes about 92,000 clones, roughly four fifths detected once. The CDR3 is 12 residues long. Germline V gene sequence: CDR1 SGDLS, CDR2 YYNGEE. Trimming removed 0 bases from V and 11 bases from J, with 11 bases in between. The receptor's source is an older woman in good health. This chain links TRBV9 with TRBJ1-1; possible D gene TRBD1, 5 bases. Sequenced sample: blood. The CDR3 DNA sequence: TGTGCCAGCAGCGTAGGGGAAGGGGAGGCTTTCTTT. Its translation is CASSVGEGEAFF.